Presented here are 32 T cell receptor beta chains from one specimen sequenced in a study of T cell responses to AZD1222 COVID-19 vaccine. Some clones are missing from TCRdb's copy, which holds only in-frame ones; the method was immunoSEQ multiplex PCR. The sample includes approximately 190,000 clones, approximately 90% of them seen just once. The sequencing used peripheral blood, collected 28 days after the second dose of the MenACWY control vaccine. These receptors were taken from an adult who received the MenACWY meningococcal vaccine as a control.

The V and J genes are TRBV2 and TRBJ2-7; 9 nucleotides agree with TRBD2. The CDR3 has 15 amino acids. V lost 6 bases to trimming and J lost 2 bases; unmatched junction nucleotides: 8. Germline V gene sequence: CDR1 SNHLY, CDR2 FYNNEI. The CDR3 spells CASSPRLAGTYEQYF. CDR3 bases: TGTGCCAGCAGCCCCAGGCTAGCGGGAACCTACGAGCAGTACTTC.

DNA of the CDR3: TGTGCCAGCAGCTTTAAGCGACAGCCCTATAATCCCCCAGATACGCAGTATTTT. It is translated as CASSFKRQPYNPPDTQYF. The chain has TRBV7-6 and TRBJ2-3, with D possibly being TRBD1 (5 bases). The CDR3 has 18 residues. V was shortened by 3 bases and J by 4 bases, with 23 bases between the two germline ends. Germline CDR1 SGHVS, CDR2 FNYEAQ.

The gene calls are TRBV19 and TRBJ2-1; TRBD1 agrees at 8 bases. J lost 8 bases, V lost 8 bases, and 14 bases had no gene match. The length of the CDR3 is 15 residues. CDR1 is LNHDA and CDR2 is SQIVND in the germline V gene (reference sequence). The CDR3 protein is CASQSGQGAGYEQFF. In nucleotides, the CDR3 is TGTGCCAGTCAATCGGGGCAGGGGGCAGGCTATGAGCAGTTCTTC.

This sequence joins TRBV7-9 and TRBJ2-3; 10 bases agree with TRBD2. The CDR3 is made up of 15 amino acids. V shed 10 bases and J 0 bases; nucleotides not matched to a gene: 7. Germline V gene data show CDR1 as SEHNR and CDR2 as FQNEAQ (reference sequence). The CDR3 spells CATPEREGSTDTQYF. The CDR3 DNA sequence: TGTGCCACCCCTGAGCGGGAGGGAAGCACAGATACGCAGTATTTT.

In its sample, this clone was seen once. V is TRBV19 and J is TRBJ1-3; D is possibly TRBD1 (5 bases). Germline loops: CDR1 LNHDA, CDR2 SQIVND (reference sequence). The CDR3 is made up of 17 amino acids. Trimming took off 7 bases at V and 2 bases at J, with 21 bases between the two ends. The CDR3: CASIGPGGKRTGNTIYF. The CDR3 DNA reads TGTGCCAGTATAGGCCCCGGGGGTAAGCGAACTGGAAACACCATATATTTT.

The CDR3 DNA reads as TGCAGTGCTAGTAGGGCGGGATTTCCTAACTATGGCTACACCTTC. As protein: CSASRAGFPNYGYTF. The rearrangement joins TRBV20-1 to TRBJ1-2; D is unresolved. The germline V gene encodes CDR1 DFQATT and CDR2 SNEGSKA (reference sequence). This CDR3 comprises 15 residues. V was pared by 3 bases and J by 0 bases, with 14 bases between.

V gene TRBV27 combines with J gene TRBJ1-1; D possibly corresponds to TRBD1 (5 bases). Trimming took 5 bases from V and 4 from J, leaving 14 bases between them. CDR3 size: 14 residues. Germline CDR1 is MNHEY and CDR2 is SMNVEV (reference sequence). CDR3 protein: CASSPTPRGTEAFF. CDR3 DNA: TGTGCCAGCAGTCCCACCCCGAGGGGCACTGAAGCTTTCTTT.

About this clone itself: This same CDR3 is encoded by further DNA sequences in the sample. The chain joins TRBV5-1 to TRBJ1-4; 8 bases match TRBD1. There are 14 residues in the CDR3. CDR1 and CDR2 from the germline V gene are SGHRS and YFSETQ. The trim removed 0 bases at V and 5 bases at J, leaving 0 bases unmatched. CDR3 residues: CASSLGQGNEKLFF. The CDR3 DNA follows: TGCGCCAGCAGCTTGGGACAGGGGAATGAAAAACTGTTTTTT.

CDR3 residues: CASSWGTSGGFYNEQFF. Written as DNA, the CDR3 is TGCGCCAGCAGCTGGGGAACCAGCGGGGGATTCTACAATGAGCAGTTCTTC. J is TRBJ2-1 and V is TRBV5-1, with 8 bases matching TRBD2. Germline V lookup: CDR1 SGHRS, CDR2 YFSETQ. There are 17 residues in the CDR3. After removal of 3 bases from V and 3 bases from J, the junction contained 11 bases not matched to a gene.

The chain employs TRBV7-2 and TRBJ2-3, with D uncertain. Germline V lookup: CDR1 SGHTA, CDR2 FQGNSA. Trimming removed 5 bases at V and 6 bases at J, with 18 bases between. The CDR3 has 15 amino acids. The CDR3 protein is CASSPDGSAADTQYF. The CDR3, as DNA: TGTGCCAGCAGCCCTGACGGTTCCGCGGCGGATACGCAGTATTTT. Full variable domain (rest looked up from reference TRBV7-2 and TRBJ2-3): GAGVSQSPSNKVTEKGKDVELRCDPISGHTALYWYRQSLGQGLEFLIYFQGNSAPDKSGLPSDRFSAERTGGSVSTLTIQRTQQEDSAVYLCASSPDGSAADTQYFGPGTRLTVL.

The rearrangement joins TRBV5-1 to TRBJ2-1; D unclear. Germline-derived CDR1 and CDR2 are SGHRS and YFSETQ. V lost 0 bases and J lost 6, with 13 bases in between. The length of the CDR3 is 15 residues. The CDR3: CASSLAGNVVNEQFF. Written as DNA, the CDR3 is TGCGCCAGCAGCTTGGCGGGTAATGTTGTCAATGAGCAGTTCTTC.

This chain links TRBV19 with TRBJ1-4; possible D gene TRBD1, 5 bases. The CDR3 is 17 amino acids. V was clipped by 3 bases and J by 5 bases, with 19 bases between them. The germline gives CDR1 LNHDA, CDR2 SQIVND (reference sequence). The CDR3 sequence is CASSIWTPTAKNEKLFF. In nucleotides, the CDR3 is TGTGCCAGTAGTATCTGGACACCCACTGCGAAAAATGAAAAACTGTTTTTT.

This chain connects TRBV19 to TRBJ1-5; D perhaps matches TRBD1 (5 bases). V was trimmed by 5 bases and J by 5 bases, leaving 10 bases between them. This CDR3 region has 13 residues. CDR1 is LNHDA and CDR2 is SQIVND in the germline V gene (reference sequence). The CDR3 protein is CASSRDLDQPQHF. The CDR3 bases are TGTGCCAGTAGTCGGGACCTCGATCAGCCCCAGCATTTT.

The chain joins TRBV30 to TRBJ2-1; tentatively, D is TRBD2 (6 bases). This CDR3 spans 15 amino acids. The germline gives CDR1 GTSNPN, CDR2 SVGIG (reference sequence). V was trimmed by 5 bases and J by 7 bases, leaving 21 bases between them. The CDR3 coding sequence is TGTGCCTGGGGGGTCGGCGGGACCCACGTAAATGAGCAGTTCTTC. Residues: CAWGVGGTHVNEQFF.

The chain links TRBV12-3 or TRBV12-4 to TRBJ2-5, with D possibly matching TRBD2 (5 bases). The CDR3 is 9 amino acids. V was shortened by 9 bases and J by 7 bases, with 6 bases between the two germline ends. CDR3 nucleotide sequence: TGTGCCAGAGGAGGGACCCAGTACTTC. It codes for CARGGTQYF.

The chain couples TRBV29-1 to TRBJ1-1; no firm D call. V was trimmed by 4 bases and J by 2 bases, leaving 11 bases between them. CDR1 SQVTM and CDR2 ANQGSEA come from the germline V gene. The CDR3 contains 13 residues. This chain's CDR3 is CSVVGPSNTEAFF. The CDR3 DNA follows: TGCAGCGTTGTAGGGCCTTCCAACACTGAAGCTTTCTTT. The full variable domain, in which reference TRBV29-1 and TRBJ1-1 provide the parts outside the CDR3, is SAVISQKPSRDICQRGTSLTIQCQVDSQVTMMFWYRQQPGQSLTLIATANQGSEATYESGFVIDKFPISRPNLTFSTLTVSNMSPEDSSIYLCSVVGPSNTEAFFGQGTRLTVV.

The J gene is TRBJ2-7, the V gene TRBV27, with 7 bases fitting TRBD1. The CDR3 totals 15 residues. Trimming at V came to 2 bases and at J to 7 bases, leaving 11 bases not matched to a gene. Germline CDR1 is MNHEY and CDR2 is SMNVEV (reference sequence). The CDR3 loop is CASSLIQGVVGEQYF. The CDR3 DNA reads as TGTGCCAGCAGTTTAATCCAGGGGGTGGTGGGAGAGCAGTACTTC.

The gene calls are TRBV6-2 or TRBV6-3 and TRBJ2-7; D is perhaps TRBD1 (6 bases). Per the germline V gene, CDR1 is MNHEY and CDR2 is SVGEGT. The CDR3 extends over 14 amino acids. V lost 5 bases, J lost 2 bases, and 13 bases lay in between. DNA for the CDR3: TGTGCCAGCAGTCAAGGGGGTTTAACCTACGAGCAGTACTTC. Protein sequence: CASSQGGLTYEQYF.

V is TRBV9 and J is TRBJ1-2; 8 bases align to TRBD1. The length of the CDR3 is 14 residues. Germline lookup yields CDR1 SGDLS and CDR2 YYNGEE. With 0 bases clipped from V and 9 bases from J, the junction kept 7 bases outside the gene matches. In nucleotides, the CDR3 is TGTGCCAGCAGCGTAGGACAGGGGATCGTTAGCTACACCTTC. Its translation is CASSVGQGIVSYTF.

Written as DNA, the CDR3 is TGTGCCAGCAGTCAGCCGGGGCAGACCCATGGCTACACCTTC. It codes for CASSQPGQTHGYTF. V gene TRBV27 combines with J gene TRBJ1-2, with a tentative D call TRBD1 (5 bases). Germline values: CDR1 MNHEY, CDR2 SMNVEV (reference sequence). V was pared by 5 bases and J by 6 bases, with 16 bases between. CDR3 length equals 14 residues.

The chain links TRBV27 to TRBJ2-7; TRBD2 agrees at 8 bases. This CDR3 comprises 16 residues. Germline V lookup: CDR1 MNHEY, CDR2 SMNVEV (reference sequence). V was pared by 6 bases and J by 3 bases, with 13 bases of the junction left unmatched. The CDR3: CASSNLGTSFDYEQYF. CDR3 sequence (DNA): TGTGCCAGCAGCAACCTGGGGACTAGTTTCGACTACGAGCAGTACTTC.

V is TRBV5-1 and J is TRBJ1-2; TRBD1 agrees at 11 bases. Germline loops: CDR1 SGHRS, CDR2 YFSETQ. The ends lost 0 bases at V and 4 bases at J; junction bases unmatched: 2. The CDR3 sequence is 15 residues long. The CDR3 DNA reads as TGCGCCAGCAGCTTGGGGACAGGGGGCGGCTATGGCTACACCTTC. As protein: CASSLGTGGGYGYTF.

The chain couples TRBV28 to TRBJ1-4, with 8 bases aligning to TRBD1. The germline CDR1 and CDR2 sequences are MDHEN and SYDVKM. The length of the CDR3 is 14 residues. The trim removed 8 bases at V and 6 bases at J, leaving 8 bases unmatched. CDR3 in DNA: TGTGCCAGCGTCACCCAGGGGGCGCATGAAAAACTGTTTTTT. It yields the protein CASVTQGAHEKLFF.

The chain uses TRBV6-6 and TRBJ2-7; 9 bases align to TRBD1. This CDR3 spans 15 amino acids. V shed 6 bases, J shed 6 bases, and the junction held 12 bases outside the gene matches. The germline V gene has CDR1 MNHNY and CDR2 SVGAGI (reference sequence). The CDR3: CASSLSGTGWGEQYF. The CDR3 DNA sequence: TGTGCCAGCAGCTTATCCGGGACAGGGTGGGGCGAGCAGTACTTC.

The chain employs TRBV30 and TRBJ2-1; TRBD2 matches at 12 bases. The germline CDR1 and CDR2 sequences are GTSNPN and SVGIG (reference sequence). With 2 bases clipped from V and 15 bases from J, the junction kept 14 bases outside the gene matches. This CDR3 comprises 15 residues. The CDR3, as DNA: TGTGCCTGGAGTCCAAACCTAGCGGGAGGGCCGGTGGCGTTCTTC. It yields the protein CAWSPNLAGGPVAFF. Full variable domain (remainder filled in from reference TRBV30 and TRBJ2-1): SQTIHQWPATLVQPVGSPLSLECTVEGTSNPNLYWYRQAAGRGLQLLFYSVGIGQISSEVPQNLSASRPQDRQFILSSKKLLLSDSGFYLCAWSPNLAGGPVAFFGPGTRLTVL.

The gene calls are TRBV7-8 and TRBJ1-1, with D unclear. Germline V gene sequence: CDR1 SGHVS, CDR2 FQNEAQ. The V gene lost 5 bases and the J gene lost 2 bases, with 12 bases spanning the gap. The length of the CDR3 is 14 residues. The CDR3 loop is CASSRAVFNTEAFF. As DNA, the CDR3 is TGTGCCAGCAGCCGAGCGGTATTCAACACTGAAGCTTTCTTT.

The rearrangement links TRBV7-3 to TRBJ2-3; a possible D gene is TRBD2 (5 bases). In germline, CDR1 is SGHTA, CDR2 FQGTGA. The CDR3 totals 12 residues. The germline V and J ends were trimmed by 4 bases and 6 bases, with 8 bases remaining between them. CDR3 residues: CASSSGGDTQYF. The CDR3 DNA reads as TGTGCCAGCAGCTCAGGAGGCGATACGCAGTATTTT.

The V call is TRBV29-1, the J call TRBJ1-4, with D unclear. CDR3 length: 12 amino acids. CDR1 and CDR2 (germline): SQVTM, ANQGSEA. V was cut by 0 bases and J by 11 bases, with 10 bases left in between. The CDR3 region is CSVEDYPGKLFF. Here the CDR3 DNA reads TGCAGCGTTGAAGATTATCCCGGGAAACTGTTTTTT.

The chain recombines TRBV7-2 with TRBJ2-7; 8 nucleotides match TRBD2. CDR1 is SGHTA and CDR2 is FQGNSA in the germline V gene. V shed 6 bases, J shed 4 bases, and the junction held 8 bases outside the gene matches. The CDR3 covers 14 residues. CDR3 sequence (DNA): TGTGCCAGCAGGGAAGCGGGAGTGGGGTACGAGCAGTACTTC. Translating it yields CASREAGVGYEQYF. Full variable domain (outside the CDR3, taken from reference TRBV7-2 and TRBJ2-7): GAGVSQSPSNKVTEKGKDVELRCDPISGHTALYWYRQSLGQGLEFLIYFQGNSAPDKSGLPSDRFSAERTGGSVSTLTIQRTQQEDSAVYLCASREAGVGYEQYFGPGTRLTVT.

The gene calls are TRBV5-8 and TRBJ1-2; D is perhaps TRBD1 (5 bases). From germline, CDR1 is SGHTS and CDR2 YDEGEE. The CDR3 length is 14 residues. V was cut by 2 bases and J by 5 bases, with 13 bases left in between. The CDR3: CASSFGRVKYGYTF. The CDR3 DNA reads as TGTGCCAGCAGCTTCGGCAGGGTCAAATATGGCTACACCTTC.

The V call is TRBV7-2, the J call TRBJ1-6; 7 bases match TRBD1. Germline CDR1 reads SGHTA; CDR2 reads FQGNSA. The CDR3 length is 16 residues. With 5 bases clipped from V and 2 bases from J, the junction kept 6 bases outside the gene matches. CDR3 loop: CASSRRTGPYNSPLHF. The CDR3 nucleotides read TGTGCCAGCAGCCGCCGGACAGGTCCCTATAATTCACCCCTCCACTTT.

This clone was seen a few times. This chain's CDR3 is CASSLDARAGNTIYF. The CDR3 DNA reads as TGTGCCAGCAGCTTGGATGCCCGGGCGGGAAACACCATATATTTT. This rearrangement joins TRBV5-6 to TRBJ1-3; no firm D call. CDR3 length equals 15 residues. Germline V gene sequence: CDR1 SGHDT, CDR2 YYEEEE. The V gene lost 0 bases and the J gene lost 4 bases, with 11 bases spanning the gap.